The 7 T cell receptor beta chains listed next were all sequenced from one sample in a study of OX40 agonist ivuxolimab in advanced cancers. Here immunoSEQ multiplex PCR was the method, and the copy in TCRdb shows in-frame clones only, minus some. Counted here are approximately 58,000 clones, 82% occurring once; the ten biggest clones make up roughly 1.5%. The sample here was CD4+ or CD8+ T cells sorted from blood, taken in a trial of the OX40 agonist ivuxolimab. These receptors came from an adult with an advanced solid tumor such as melanoma, head and neck, liver or kidney cancer.

V usage is TRBV5-6 and J usage is TRBJ1-6; no firm D call. Trimming left V 0 bases short and J 8 bases short, with 9 bases between. The CDR3 contains 14 residues. CDR1 and CDR2 (germline): SGHDT, YYEEEE. The CDR3: CASSLVFGDSPLHF. The CDR3 DNA is TGTGCCAGCAGCTTGGTTTTTGGGGATTCACCCCTCCACTTT.

V is TRBV7-2 and J is TRBJ1-6, with D unclear. The CDR3 is made up of 15 amino acids. CDR1 and CDR2 from the germline V gene are SGHTA and FQGNSA. With 1 base removed from V and 7 bases from J, the gap between germline ends came to 11 bases. CDR3 sequence reads: CASSLEGRRNSPLHF. CDR3 in DNA: TGTGCCAGCAGCTTAGAAGGTCGGAGAAATTCACCCCTCCACTTT. Full variable domain (missing parts from reference TRBV7-2 and TRBJ1-6): GAGVSQSPSNKVTEKGKDVELRCDPISGHTALYWYRQSLGQGLEFLIYFQGNSAPDKSGLPSDRFSAERTGGSVSTLTIQRTQQEDSAVYLCASSLEGRRNSPLHFGNGTRLTVT.

Ten or more counts support this clone. V is TRBV2 and J is TRBJ2-3; no reliable D call. Trimming shortened V by 2 bases and J by 2 bases, and 11 bases separated the two germline ends. Germline CDR1 SNHLY, CDR2 FYNNEI. CDR3 length: 15 amino acids. The DNA for the CDR3 is TGTGCCAGCAGTGAATTAGGAGTGGCCACAGATACGCAGTATTTT. Translating gives CASSELGVATDTQYF.

This chain's CDR3 is CARSPDRGMNTEAFF. CDR3 in DNA: TGTGCCAGAAGCCCGGACAGGGGGATGAACACTGAAGCTTTCTTT. This sequence joins TRBV5-3 and TRBJ1-1; TRBD1 agrees at 10 bases. TRBV5-3 is an ORF; its function is uncertain. This CDR3 is 15 amino acids long. Germline trimming cut 4 bases from V and 0 bases from J; bases unmatched to any gene: 3.

The chain links TRBV19 to TRBJ2-2; TRBD1 agrees at 9 bases. The CDR3 runs 14 residues. Germline CDR1 LNHDA, CDR2 SQIVND (reference sequence). Unmatched junction bases numbered 7, after V lost 11 bases and J lost 3 bases. The CDR3 sequence is CASRQGVDTGELFF. For the CDR3, the DNA is TGTGCCTCCCGACAGGGGGTGGACACCGGGGAGCTGTTTTTT.

J is TRBJ1-5 and V is TRBV11-2; unclear D gene. Germline V CDR1 and CDR2: SGHAT, FQNNGV. Trimming removed 3 bases from V and 4 bases from J, with 7 bases in between. CDR3 length: 13 amino acids. CDR3 bases: TGTGCCAGCAGCTTGGGGAGGAATCAGCCCCAGCATTTT. Its protein product is CASSLGRNQPQHF.

This rearrangement joins TRBV4-2 to TRBJ1-4; possibly TRBD1 for D (6 bases). CDR3 length: 14 amino acids. Germline-derived CDR1 and CDR2 are LGHNA and YNFKEQ. Trimming left V 2 bases short and J 8 bases short, with 12 bases between. The CDR3 spells CASSQLRGGEKLFF. CDR3 DNA sequence: TGTGCCAGCAGCCAATTAAGAGGGGGAGAAAAACTGTTTTTT.